Shown below are 26 T cell receptor beta chains from a single sample sequenced in a study of T cell responses to AZD1222 COVID-19 vaccine. Repertoires were generated with immunoSEQ multiplex PCR, while TCRdb's copy carries only in-frame clones and drops some. The sample includes 120,000 or so clones, 90% of them seen just once. The material was peripheral blood, obtained on day 0 of AZD1222 vaccination. The receptors derive from an adult in good health.

V gene TRBV5-1 combines with J gene TRBJ2-1; TRBD2 agrees at 10 bases. The J segment lost 9 bases and the V segment lost 0 bases, leaving 6 bases of the junction unmatched. CDR1 and CDR2 from the germline V gene are SGHRS and YFSETQ. The length of the CDR3 is 15 residues. The CDR3 sequence is CASSLGLAGVSEQFF. The CDR3 DNA is TGCGCCAGCAGCTTGGGTCTAGCGGGAGTAAGTGAGCAGTTCTTC. Combining the CDR3 with reference TRBV5-1 and TRBJ2-1 gives the whole variable domain KAGVTQTPRYLIKTRGQQVTLSCSPISGHRSVSWYQQTPGQGLQFLFEYFSETQRNKGNFPGRFSGRQFSNSRSEMNVSTLELGDSALYLCASSLGLAGVSEQFFGPGTRLTVL.

This clone appeared a few times. The chain has TRBV12-3 or TRBV12-4 and TRBJ2-7, with D uncertain. The CDR3 contains 13 residues. With 5 bases removed from V and 5 bases from J, the gap between germline ends came to 13 bases. The CDR3 sequence is CASSKQYKNEQYF. Written as DNA, the CDR3 is TGTGCCAGCAGTAAGCAGTACAAGAACGAGCAGTACTTC.

V gene TRBV7-9 combines with J gene TRBJ2-7; 7 bases align to TRBD2. CDR1 and CDR2 (germline): SEHNR, FQNEAQ (reference sequence). The ends lost 5 bases at V and 4 bases at J; junction bases unmatched: 17. The CDR3 consists of 17 residues. The CDR3 here is CASSPSQAGLASYEQYF. The CDR3 DNA follows: TGTGCCAGCAGCCCCAGCCAAGCGGGGCTAGCCTCGTACGAGCAGTACTTC.

The V call is TRBV6-1, the J call TRBJ2-5, with D perhaps TRBD2 (7 bases). The CDR3 is 15 residues long. V was cut by 6 bases and J by 5 bases, with 19 bases left in between. CDR1 is MNHNS, CDR2 SASEGT, per germline. CDR3 nucleotide sequence: TGTGCCAGCAGCCGCCTCCGGGGGGCTGGGGAGACCCAGTACTTC. Its translation: CASSRLRGAGETQYF.

The J gene is TRBJ1-5, the V gene TRBV28, with D possibly being TRBD1 (5 bases). Trimming removed 4 bases at V and 2 bases at J, with 12 bases between. Germline loops: CDR1 MDHEN, CDR2 SYDVKM. The CDR3 is 15 residues long. The CDR3 here is CASSSGTIRNQPQHF. CDR3 nucleotides: TGTGCCAGCAGTTCCGGGACCATTCGCAATCAGCCCCAGCATTTT.

The J gene is TRBJ2-1, the V gene TRBV4-1, with D possibly TRBD1 on 7 matching bases. The CDR3 runs 13 residues. CDR1 and CDR2 from the germline V gene are MGHRA and YSYEKL. Trimming cost V 4 bases and J 9 bases, with 13 bases left between them. Here the CDR3 reads CASSPPGGFEQFF. The DNA of the CDR3 is TGCGCCAGCAGCCCCCCAGGGGGGTTTGAGCAGTTCTTC.

The chain couples TRBV15 to TRBJ1-1, with D maybe TRBD1 (5 bases). The V gene's germline CDR1 is LNHNV and CDR2 YYDKDF (reference sequence). This CDR3 is 14 amino acids long. Trimming took off 1 base at V and 6 bases at J, with 12 bases between the two ends. The CDR3 nucleotides read TGTGCCACCAGCAGAGCAGGGACGGACGCTGAAGCTTTCTTT. As protein: CATSRAGTDAEAFF. The full variable domain, with the rest looked up from reference TRBV15 and TRBJ1-1, is DAMVIQNPRYQVTQFGKPVTLSCSQTLNHNVMYWYQQKSSQAPKLLFHYYDKDFNNEADTPDNFQSRRPNTSFCFLDIRSPGLGDTAMYLCATSRAGTDAEAFFGQGTRLTVV.

This clone was seen only a few times. This chain links TRBV19 with TRBJ2-5; 10 nucleotides align to TRBD1. With V trimmed by 3 bases and J by 3 bases, 10 bases remained unmatched. Per germline, CDR1 LNHDA and CDR2 SQIVND (reference sequence). The CDR3 extends over 17 amino acids. CDR3 residues: CASSIRPWGTGEETQYF. Written as DNA, the CDR3 is TGTGCCAGTAGTATCCGACCCTGGGGGACAGGGGAAGAGACCCAGTACTTC.

V gene TRBV7-3 combines with J gene TRBJ2-7, with TRBD1 matching over 8 bases. The junction had 6 bases not matched to a gene; V was cut back by 5 bases and J by 6 bases. Germline V gene sequence: CDR1 SGHTA, CDR2 FQGTGA. This CDR3 spans 13 amino acids. CDR3 sequence reads: CASSRDRMGEQYF. The CDR3 region has the DNA TGTGCCAGCAGCCGGGACAGGATGGGCGAGCAGTACTTC.

This chain uses TRBV28 with TRBJ2-7, with 10 bases identical to TRBD2. CDR1 and CDR2 (germline): MDHEN, SYDVKM. The CDR3 is 15 residues long. V shed 5 bases, J shed 4 bases, and the junction held 8 bases outside the gene matches. As DNA, the CDR3 is TGTGCCAGCAGTCCCTGGGGACTAGCGACGTACGAGCAGTACTTC. This sequence encodes CASSPWGLATYEQYF.

The V call is TRBV2, the J call TRBJ2-1; 9 bases agree with TRBD2. This CDR3 is 16 amino acids long. Germline trimming cut 2 bases from V and 9 bases from J; bases unmatched to any gene: 11. Germline V gene lookup returns CDR1 SNHLY and CDR2 FYNNEI. For the CDR3, the DNA is TGTGCCAGCAGTGAAATTGAGGGACTAGCTCCCGGTGAGCAGTTCTTC. Protein sequence: CASSEIEGLAPGEQFF.

This sequence joins TRBV5-6 and TRBJ1-1, with D perhaps TRBD1 (5 bases). Per germline, CDR1 SGHDT and CDR2 YYEEEE. The CDR3 loop spans 13 amino acids. Trimming removed 0 bases from V and 5 bases from J, with 8 bases in between. This CDR3 reads CASSLVEGTEAFF. In nucleotides, the CDR3 is TGTGCCAGCAGCTTGGTTGAGGGGACTGAAGCTTTCTTT.

V gene TRBV19 combines with J gene TRBJ1-2; 9 bases match TRBD1. This CDR3 contains 13 residues. Unmatched junction bases numbered 5, after V lost 6 bases and J lost 6 bases. Germline V gives CDR1 LNHDA, CDR2 SQIVND (reference sequence). In DNA form, the CDR3 reads TGTGCCAGTAGAGGACAGGGGATAAATGGCTACACCTTC. Its protein product is CASRGQGINGYTF.

In this sample, this clone turned up once. The V gene is TRBV9, the J gene TRBJ1-3; no clear D. This CDR3 comprises 17 residues. Per germline, CDR1 SGDLS and CDR2 YYNGEE. Deletions cut 4 bases from V and 0 bases from J, with 17 bases between. CDR3 bases: TGTGCCAGCAGCCCCCACACGGCGGGCGTCTCTGGAAACACCATATATTTT. Translation gives CASSPHTAGVSGNTIYF.

J is TRBJ2-5 and V is TRBV10-3, with 11 bases identical to TRBD2. J lost 1 base, V lost 5 bases, and 6 bases had no gene match. This CDR3 has 16 residues. Germline CDR1 and CDR2: ENHRY and SYGVKD. CDR3 DNA: TGTGCCATCAGTCTTGGGACTAGCGGAACCCAAGAGACCCAGTACTTC. Amino acid sequence: CAISLGTSGTQETQYF.

In this sample, this clone turned up once. The rearrangement links TRBV2 to TRBJ1-2, with D perhaps TRBD1 (5 bases). The CDR3 is 14 residues long. The germline gives CDR1 SNHLY, CDR2 FYNNEI. V shed 3 bases and J shed 3 bases, with 11 bases lying between them. The CDR3 protein is CASSEGGLDYGYTF. The DNA of the CDR3 is TGTGCCAGCAGTGAGGGGGGATTAGACTATGGCTACACCTTC.

The chain uses TRBV4-1 and TRBJ2-1; TRBD2 aligns across 8 bases. The germline gives CDR1 MGHRA, CDR2 YSYEKL. Trimming at V came to 0 bases and at J to 0 bases, leaving 10 bases not matched to a gene. The CDR3 has 19 amino acids. Here the CDR3 reads CASSQDLASGQSSYNEQFF. The DNA of the CDR3 is TGCGCCAGCAGCCAAGATCTGGCTAGCGGGCAGAGCTCCTACAATGAGCAGTTCTTC.

The CDR3, as DNA: TGCGCCAGCAGCCTTCGGACTGTCGAACAAGGGGAGCTGTTTTTT. It codes for CASSLRTVEQGELFF. V gene TRBV5-1 combines with J gene TRBJ2-2, with D maybe TRBD2 (5 bases). Germline V CDR1 and CDR2: SGHRS, YFSETQ. This CDR3 has 15 residues. V lost 4 bases, J lost 8 bases, and 18 bases lay in between.

The genes are TRBV11-2 and TRBJ2-5; TRBD2 aligns across 8 bases. V shed 5 bases, J shed 2 bases, and the junction held 7 bases outside the gene matches. CDR1 is SGHAT and CDR2 is FQNNGV in the germline V gene. The length of the CDR3 is 15 residues. DNA of the CDR3: TGTGCCAGCAGCGCCGCGGGACTAGTTCAAGAGACCCAGTACTTC. Translating it yields CASSAAGLVQETQYF.

The chain couples TRBV28 to TRBJ2-1; 7 nucleotides line up with TRBD2. The CDR3 spans 16 residues. After removal of 2 bases from V and 4 bases from J, the junction contained 8 bases not matched to a gene. The germline gives CDR1 MDHEN, CDR2 SYDVKM. The CDR3 region has the DNA TGTGCCAGCAGTTTAGGCGGGAGTACGTTATACAATGAGCAGTTCTTC. Encoded protein: CASSLGGSTLYNEQFF.

As concerns this clone: The sample contains more than one DNA sequence encoding this CDR3. The J gene is TRBJ1-1, the V gene TRBV9, with TRBD1 matching 7 bases. This CDR3 comprises 13 residues. Germline loops: CDR1 SGDLS, CDR2 YYNGEE. With V trimmed by 2 bases and J by 5 bases, 3 bases remained unmatched. In DNA form, the CDR3 reads TGTGCCAGCAGCGTGCAGGGGGGGACTGAAGCTTTCTTT. Translating it yields CASSVQGGTEAFF.

The chain employs TRBV12-2 and TRBJ1-2. TRBV12-2 is tagged as a pseudogene. The length of the CDR3 is 19 residues. CDR3 in amino acids: CASRFVPTVDRTVNYGYTF. The CDR3 nucleotides are TGTGCAAGTCGCTTCGTACCGACGGTCGATCGGACTGTGAACTATGGCTACACCTTC.

This chain uses TRBV28 with TRBJ2-1; 7 bases align to TRBD2. CDR1 MDHEN and CDR2 SYDVKM come from the germline V gene. This CDR3 is 15 amino acids long. J lost 7 bases, V lost 3 bases, and 9 bases had no gene match. CDR3 sequence: CASSLGGNAGNEQFF. CDR3 sequence (DNA): TGTGCCAGCAGTTTGGGAGGGAATGCAGGAAATGAGCAGTTCTTC.

V is TRBV5-1 and J is TRBJ2-7; tentatively, D is TRBD1 or TRBD2 (5 bases each). V dropped 4 bases and J dropped 3 bases, with 17 bases sitting between them. Germline CDR1 reads SGHRS; CDR2 reads YFSETQ. There are 15 residues in the CDR3. The CDR3 reads CASSVSSGRYYEQYF. As DNA, the CDR3 is TGCGCCAGCAGCGTATCTTCGGGACGGTACTACGAGCAGTACTTC.

The gene calls are TRBV29-1 and TRBJ2-5; D unclear. V was clipped by 6 bases and J by 3 bases, with 11 bases between them. CDR3 length: 12 residues. In germline, CDR1 is SQVTM, CDR2 ANQGSEA. As DNA, the CDR3 is TGCAGCGTCCTCGGTGAGAAAGAGACCCAGTACTTC. Translated, it gives CSVLGEKETQYF.

The chain links TRBV28 to TRBJ2-7; no reliable D call. V lost 4 bases and J 6 bases, leaving 22 bases between the germline ends. Germline CDR1 reads MDHEN; CDR2 reads SYDVKM. The CDR3 extends over 16 amino acids. The CDR3 DNA is TGTGCCAGCAGTTCCCCCGGTAGGTTGGTTAGTTTCGAGCAGTACTTC. Translated: CASSSPGRLVSFEQYF. Looking up the rest from reference TRBV28 and TRBJ2-7 gives the full variable domain: DVKVTQSSRYLVKRTGEKVFLECVQDMDHENMFWYRQDPGLGLRLIYFSYDVKMKEKGDIPEGYSVSREKKERFSLILESASTNQTSMYLCASSSPGRLVSFEQYFGPGTRLTVT.